Presented here are 6 T cell receptor beta chains from one specimen sequenced in a study of vaccination effects on CD4 cells after COVID-19. Sequencing used immunoSEQ multiplex PCR; TCRdb keeps in-frame clones, though not all of them. The table lists tens of thousands of clones, around 78% of them singletons. ViraFEST assay sequencing came after antigen-specific CD4+ T cells were expanded with viral peptide pools. With 10 days of culture completed, CD4+ T cells were isolated. Participants were vaccinated with two doses of either the BNT162b2 or mRNA-1273 vaccine. Which antigens these TCRs recognize remains unknown. The material was CD4+ T cells from PBMCs cultured with HCoV-OC43 spike peptides, obtained after COVID-19 vaccination. As for subset: HCoV-OC43 spike overlapping peptide pool stimulation. These receptors all come from a human donor who received a COVID-19 vaccine.

The rearrangement uses TRBV5-4 and TRBJ2-5; the D call may be TRBD1 or TRBD2 (5 bases each). V lost 6 bases and J 5 bases, leaving 14 bases between the germline ends. This CDR3 is 13 amino acids long. Germline CDR1 is SGHNT and CDR2 is YYREEE (reference sequence). The CDR3 spells CASTATGLETQYF. For the CDR3, the DNA is TGTGCCAGCACCGCGACGGGGCTGGAGACCCAGTACTTC. Supplemented by reference TRBV5-4 and TRBJ2-5, the full variable domain reads ETGVTQSPTHLIKTRGQQVTLRCSSQSGHNTVSWYQQALGQGPQFIFQYYREEENGRGNFPPRFSGLQFPNYSSELNVNALELDDSALYLCASTATGLETQYFGPGTRLLVL.

The CDR3 reads CASTPGQGNGDTQYF. The CDR3 bases are TGTGCCAGTACCCCGGGACAGGGCAATGGAGATACGCAGTATTTT. This sequence joins TRBV19 and TRBJ2-3; 9 nucleotides agree with TRBD1. V lost 7 bases, J lost 5 bases, and 10 bases stayed unmatched. Looked up from germline, CDR1 is LNHDA and CDR2 is SQIVND (reference sequence). The CDR3 sequence is 15 residues long.

This clone was counted once. Written as DNA, the CDR3 is TGTGCCAGCAGCAATCGAGGTTTCGAAGCCAAAAACATTCAGTACTTC. Protein product: CASSNRGFEAKNIQYF. The chain combines TRBV28 with TRBJ2-4; no firm D call. The CDR3 is 16 residues long. V dropped 6 bases and J dropped 0 bases, with 15 bases sitting between them. CDR1 is MDHEN and CDR2 is SYDVKM in the germline V gene.

This chain joins TRBV30 and TRBJ1-5; D remains unclear. V lost 0 bases to trimming and J lost 2 bases, with 2 bases between them. Looked up from germline, CDR1 is GTSNPN and CDR2 is SVGIG (reference sequence). The CDR3 totals 12 residues. CDR3 coding DNA: TGTGCCTGGAGTGTACGCAATCAGCCCCAGCATTTT. It codes for CAWSVRNQPQHF.

This chain links TRBV6-6 with TRBJ1-2; no clear D gene. The V gene's germline CDR1 is MNHNY and CDR2 SVGAGI (reference sequence). V was clipped by 2 bases and J by 8 bases, with 18 bases between them. The CDR3 is 15 amino acids. The chain's CDR3 is CASSYPPRPSQGYTF. Here the CDR3 DNA reads TGTGCCAGCAGTTACCCTCCCCGGCCGTCTCAAGGCTACACCTTC.

The chain joins TRBV5-1 to TRBJ1-1, with D perhaps TRBD1 (6 bases). Trimming pared 2 bases from V and 5 bases from J, leaving 13 bases between. The CDR3 has 14 residues. Looked up from germline, CDR1 is SGHRS and CDR2 is YFSETQ. The CDR3 reads CASSFRQAGTEAFF. CDR3 in DNA: TGCGCCAGCAGCTTTCGACAGGCTGGGACTGAAGCTTTCTTT.